This is a list of T cell receptor beta chains from one sample in a study of graft-versus-host responses after intestinal transplantation. Assay used: immunoSEQ multiplex PCR; TCRdb lists only in-frame clones, some missing. The sample lists approximately 89,000 clones; 75% to 95% were seen once. The starting material was PBMCs, obtained about 460 days after intestinal transplant. These receptors originate from a human patient who received an intestinal transplant, so some T cells may come from the graft donor. Each CDR3 is given with its conserved first and last residue. A D gene is named only where the DNA matches it firmly. Clone size is given for some rows only: seen once, a few or many times, or a class if the clone is expanded.

>-|-|TRBV9|TRBJ1-2
CASSATGVAYGYTF
TGTGCCAGCAGCGCAACCGGGGTGGCCTATGGCTACACCTTC
>-|TRBD1|TRBV7-3|TRBJ1-3
CASSLDRGGGNTIYF
TGTGCCAGCAGCTTGGACAGGGGGGGTGGAAACACCATATATTTT
>-|TRBD2|TRBV10-3|TRBJ2-1
CAISGASGEQFF
TGTGCCATCAGTGGGGCTAGCGGGGAGCAGTTCTTC
>-|-|TRBV7-9|TRBJ2-7
CASSLVSASYEQYF
TGTGCCAGCAGCTTAGTGTCAGCTTCCTACGAGCAGTACTTC
>-|-|TRBV5-6|TRBJ1-1
CASSFVTEYMNTEAFF
TGTGCCAGCAGCTTTGTCACGGAATACATGAACACTGAAGCTTTCTTT
>-|-|TRBV7-2|TRBJ2-1
CASSLAYSSYNEQFF
TGTGCCAGCAGCTTAGCGTATAGCTCCTACAATGAGCAGTTCTTC
>-|-|TRBV11-2|TRBJ2-7
CASSLVVADSYYEQYF
TGTGCCAGCAGCTTAGTAGTTGCGGACAGCTACTACGAGCAGTACTTC
>-|-|TRBV19|TRBJ1-6
CASSGDRYNSPLHF
TGTGCCAGTTCAGGGGACCGCTATAATTCACCCCTCCACTTT
>-|-|TRBV6-5|TRBJ1-3
CASSYSQGTPGNTIYF
TGTGCCAGCAGTTACTCACAAGGAACCCCTGGAAACACCATATATTTT
>-|TRBD1|TRBV29-1|TRBJ1-1
CSGTGPNTEAFF
TGCAGCGGGACAGGACCGAACACTGAAGCTTTCTTT
>-|TRBD2|TRBV29-1|TRBJ2-7
CSVEGLAGSEQYF
TGCAGCGTTGAAGGTCTAGCGGGGAGCGAGCAGTACTTC
>-|TRBD1|TRBV13|TRBJ2-7
CASSLGPGGNDEQYF
TGTGCCAGCAGCTTAGGGCCAGGGGGTAACGACGAGCAGTACTTC
>-|-|TRBV6-5|TRBJ1-5
CASSYSMLQPQHF
TGTGCCAGCAGTTACTCGATGCTTCAGCCCCAGCATTTT
>few|-|TRBV6-5|TRBJ1-2
CASSSGGLPYGYTF
TGTGCCAGCAGTAGCGGGGGCCTCCCATATGGCTACACCTTC
>-|-|TRBV6-4|TRBJ1-1
CASSDSYGDTEAFF
TGTGCCAGCAGTGACTCATATGGGGACACTGAAGCTTTCTTT
>-|-|TRBV7-2|TRBJ1-6
CASSLADGWGNSPLHF
TGTGCCAGCAGCTTAGCGGATGGTTGGGGTAATTCACCCCTCCACTTT
>-|-|TRBV20-1|TRBJ1-1
CSAPENTEAFF
TGCAGTGCACCAGAGAACACTGAAGCTTTCTTT
>-|-|TRBV7-9|TRBJ2-7
CASSLSGIEQYF
TGTGCCAGCAGCTTATCGGGGATCGAGCAGTACTTC
>-|-|TRBV9|TRBJ1-4
CASSRDEKLFF
TGTGCCAGCAGTCGGGATGAAAAACTGTTTTTT
>-|TRBD1|TRBV11-2|TRBJ2-7
CASSPSTGSSYEQYF
TGTGCCAGCAGCCCCTCGACAGGGAGCTCCTACGAGCAGTACTTC
>-|-|TRBV6-1|TRBJ1-5
CASSEGHSNQPQHF
TGTGCCAGCAGTGAGGGGCATAGCAATCAGCCCCAGCATTTT
>-|TRBD1|TRBV19|TRBJ2-7
CAHRGGQGFYEQYF
TGTGCCCATAGGGGGGGACAGGGGTTTTACGAGCAGTACTTC
>-|-|TRBV29-1|TRBJ2-6
CSVVGGTSSGANVLTF
TGCAGCGTTGTGGGGGGAACCAGCTCTGGGGCCAACGTCCTGACTTTC
>-|TRBD2|TRBV10-3|TRBJ2-7
CATASGGSYEQYF
TGTGCCACCGCGTCGGGGGGCTCCTACGAGCAGTACTTC
>-|TRBD2|TRBV4-2|TRBJ2-1
CASSQELSAGGALFSYNEQFF
TGTGCCAGCAGCCAAGAGCTGTCTGCGGGGGGGGCCCTATTCTCCTACAATGAGCAGTTCTTC
>few|TRBD1|TRBV6-6|TRBJ1-3
CASRRQGASGNTIYF
TGTGCCAGCAGAAGACAGGGGGCGTCTGGAAACACCATATATTTT
>once|-|TRBV6-1|TRBJ1-6
CASSQTEANSPLHF
TGTGCCAGCAGTCAGACGGAAGCAAATTCACCCCTCCACTTT
>-|-|TRBV6-1|TRBJ1-5
CASSEVGAANQPQHF
TGTGCCAGCAGTGAAGTCGGGGCGGCGAATCAGCCCCAGCATTTT
>-|TRBD1|TRBV6-5|TRBJ1-5
CASSYGGGIGNQPQHF
TGTGCCAGCAGTTATGGAGGGGGCATTGGGAATCAGCCCCAGCATTTT
>-|TRBD1|TRBV4-1|TRBJ1-6
CASSQDGGQGTSPLHF
TGCGCCAGCAGCCAAGACGGGGGACAGGGTACTTCACCCCTCCACTTT
>-|TRBD1|TRBV29-1|TRBJ1-4
CSALLTGRNEKLFF
TGCAGCGCTCTATTGACAGGGCGAAATGAAAAACTGTTTTTT
>-|-|TRBV5-1|TRBJ2-3
CASSSQAWGFGTDTQYF
TGCGCCAGCAGCTCCCAGGCCTGGGGATTCGGCACAGATACGCAGTATTTT
>-|-|TRBV7-8|TRBJ1-1
CASSPTLAPRGEAFF
TGTGCCAGCAGCCCTACGTTGGCCCCGCGGGGTGAAGCTTTCTTT
>-|-|TRBV7-9|TRBJ1-1
CASSLMNTEAFF
TGTGCCAGCAGCTTAATGAACACTGAAGCTTTCTTT
>-|-|TRBV9|TRBJ2-7
CASSVGDSRSYEQYF
TGTGCCAGCAGCGTCGGTGACAGTCGCTCCTACGAGCAGTACTTC
>-|-|TRBV11-2|TRBJ2-1
CASSSPRVLYNEQFF
TGTGCCAGCAGCTCCCCTAGAGTCCTTTACAATGAGCAGTTCTTC
>-|-|TRBV7-8|TRBJ1-2
CASSPRNWGGYTF
TGTGCCAGCAGCCCTCGAAATTGGGGAGGCTACACCTTC
>-|-|TRBV6-5|TRBJ1-2
CASSYWLGDYGYTF
TGTGCCAGCAGTTACTGGCTAGGGGACTATGGCTACACCTTC
>-|-|TRBV14|TRBJ1-1
CASSQGKGYMNTEAFF
TGTGCCAGCAGCCAAGGGAAAGGGTACATGAACACTGAAGCTTTCTTT
>once|TRBD1|TRBV18|TRBJ1-2
CASSLPGQSYGYTF
TGTGCCAGCTCACTCCCGGGACAGAGCTATGGCTACACCTTC
>-|-|TRBV2|TRBJ2-6
CASTGDFSGANVLTF
TGTGCCAGCACCGGGGACTTCTCTGGGGCCAACGTCCTGACTTTC
>-|-|TRBV10-2|TRBJ2-7
CASSQTGTASSYEQYF
TGCGCCAGCAGCCAAACCGGGACCGCAAGCTCCTACGAGCAGTACTTC
>-|-|TRBV7-3|TRBJ1-2
CASSSTGSARGYTF
TGTGCCAGCAGCTCTACAGGGTCGGCACGGGGCTACACCTTC
>-|TRBD1|TRBV6-1|TRBJ1-5
CASSTGGGQPQHF
TGTGCCAGCAGTACAGGGGGGGGTCAGCCCCAGCATTTT
>-|TRBD1|TRBV7-2|TRBJ1-1
CASSFGWDRAEAFF
TGTGCCAGCAGCTTCGGGTGGGACAGGGCTGAAGCTTTCTTT
>-|TRBD1|TRBV5-1|TRBJ1-3
CASRRTGGSGNTIYF
TGCGCCAGCCGTCGGACAGGGGGCAGTGGAAACACCATATATTTT
>-|-|TRBV9|TRBJ2-7
CASSPRPNTYEQYF
TGTGCCAGCAGCCCCCGACCCAACACCTACGAGCAGTACTTC
>-|-|TRBV11-2|TRBJ2-2
CASSLGSGTGELFF
TGTGCCAGCAGCTTAGGTTCGGGCACCGGGGAGCTGTTTTTT
>-|TRBD2|TRBV11-3|TRBJ2-1
CASSFRLADYNEQFF
TGTGCCAGCAGCTTCCGGCTAGCGGACTACAATGAGCAGTTCTTC
>-|-|TRBV5-5|TRBJ1-4
CASTPREGKLFF
TGTGCCAGCACCCCCAGGGAGGGGAAACTGTTTTTT
>-|-|TRBV7-2|TRBJ1-2
CASSFRGYGYTF
TGTGCCAGCAGCTTCCGGGGCTATGGCTACACCTTC
>-|TRBD2|TRBV19|TRBJ2-5
CASSMGGQETQYF
TGTGCCAGTAGTATGGGGGGGCAAGAGACCCAGTACTTC
>-|TRBD2|TRBV10-3|TRBJ2-7
CATGVGTRTSYEQYF
TGTGCCACCGGGGTTGGGACTAGAACGTCCTACGAGCAGTACTTC
>-|-|TRBV4-1|TRBJ1-2
CASSQDGVNYGYTF
TGCGCCAGCAGCCAAGATGGAGTCAACTATGGCTACACCTTC
>-|TRBD2|TRBV7-2|TRBJ2-7
CASSLGGGRNEQYF
TGTGCCAGCAGCTTAGGGGGGGGTCGGAACGAGCAGTACTTC
>-|-|TRBV7-9|TRBJ1-2
CASSHRTDYGYTF
TGTGCCAGCAGCCACCGGACAGACTATGGCTACACCTTC
>-|TRBD2|TRBV5-5|TRBJ2-1
CASKQAGGQFF
TGTGCCAGTAAACAGGCGGGAGGGCAGTTCTTC
>-|-|TRBV2|TRBJ1-1
CASSRYSMGVTEAFF
TGTGCCAGCAGCCGTTACAGCATGGGGGTTACTGAAGCTTTCTTT
>-|-|TRBV6-6|TRBJ1-1
CASSYPRDNTEAFF
TGTGCCAGCAGTTACCCCCGGGACAACACTGAAGCTTTCTTT
>-|TRBD1|TRBV7-9|TRBJ2-1
CASSLDGTGPHNEQFF
TGTGCCAGCAGCTTAGATGGGACAGGCCCCCACAATGAGCAGTTCTTC